This note documents a single T cell receptor beta chain sequence. Its antigen remains unidentified. This entry belongs to a study of cytomegalovirus exposure and HLA in healthy donors. TCRdb's table, derived via immunoSEQ multiplex PCR, lists solely in-frame clones and lacks some. Of 100,000 or so clones listed, approximately 94% were seen once; the top ten hold 0.7% to 0.9%. Among the 120 or so subjects of the validation cohort, separate from the roughly 700-subject first cohort, were the donors. Study-wide findings and caveats: CMV antigen specificity of a few CMV-associated chains was confirmed in vitro.

Input material: PBMCs. The clonotype was recovered from a woman younger than 35 in good health and CMV-seronegative.

This chain's CDR3 is CASSLEGDIPGNTIYF. The CDR3 DNA reads TGCGCCAGCAGCTTGGAGGGGGACATACCAGGAAACACCATATATTTT. This chain uses TRBV5-1 with TRBJ1-3; D perhaps matches TRBD1 (6 bases). The CDR3 consists of 16 residues. Germline V CDR1 and CDR2: SGHRS, YFSETQ. Trimming cost V 0 bases and J 4 bases, with 14 bases left between them.